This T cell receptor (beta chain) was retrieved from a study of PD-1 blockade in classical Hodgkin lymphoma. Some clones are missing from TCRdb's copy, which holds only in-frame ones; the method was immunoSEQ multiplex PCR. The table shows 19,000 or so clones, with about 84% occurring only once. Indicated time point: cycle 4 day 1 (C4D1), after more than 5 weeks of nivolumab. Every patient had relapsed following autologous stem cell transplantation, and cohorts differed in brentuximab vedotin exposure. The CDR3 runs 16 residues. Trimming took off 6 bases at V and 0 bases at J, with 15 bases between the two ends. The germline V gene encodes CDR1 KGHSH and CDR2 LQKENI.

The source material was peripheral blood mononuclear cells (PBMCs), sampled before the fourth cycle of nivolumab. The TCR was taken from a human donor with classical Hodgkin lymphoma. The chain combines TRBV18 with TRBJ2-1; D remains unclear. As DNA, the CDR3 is TGTGCCAGCTCCGGTGCGCTCGGTAGCTCCTACAATGAGCAGTTCTTC. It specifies CASSGALGSSYNEQFF.